This TCR beta chain came from a study of glioma-infiltrating T cells (dated by TCRdb to 2016 to 2017). At the level of the whole study: The low-grade gliomas were WHO grade II oligodendrogliomas or astrocytomas, while the glioblastomas were WHO grade IV tumors sampled at initial diagnosis rather than at recurrent diagnosis. Before surgery, glioma patients were given dexamethasone for six or fewer days. To gauge divergence between tissue and blood T-cell populations, every tissue-infiltrating repertoire was compared against the peripheral blood repertoire from the same patient. For blood libraries, the target was roughly 4- to 11-fold sequencing coverage of about 990,000 peripheral T cells. Sequencing of TCR alpha- and beta-chain repertoires was performed on glioma tissue, on non-neoplastic brain tissue, and on matched peripheral blood mononuclear cells. The paired cohort comprised three low-grade glioma patients, eight or nine primary glioblastoma patients and three non-glioma patients contributing non-neoplastic brain tissue. General conclusions and limits of the study: Very few CDR3 sequences were found to be shared between tissue and blood, and this scarcity was attributed to high CDR3 diversity and limited sampling. VJ-independent divergence between tissue and blood was lower than expected in non-neoplastic patients but higher than expected in all gliomas, particularly low-grade gliomas. The group comparisons were based on small numbers of patients: three non-neoplastic, three low-grade glioma and several glioblastoma patients. Patients with low tissue-blood divergence were marked by a signature set of shared blood CDR3 motifs, and that set was depleted in highly divergent patients.

TCR alpha and beta CDR3 regions were amplified with the iRepertoire nested amplicon-rescue multiplex PCR (arm-PCR) platform from RNA. One-step reverse transcription and amplification used about 100-400 ng of tissue mRNA or PBMC total RNA as input. Following bead purification, Illumina adapters were added by a secondary multiplex PCR, and the libraries were gel-purified between 200 and 400 bp. Internal 6-nucleotide barcodes were carried by the libraries and were used for demultiplexing. Sequencing of libraries was performed on an Illumina MiSeq with 2x220 or 2x250 nucleotide paired-end reads. On the authors' methods: Paired reads were merged with FLASH 1.2.11 and aligned to the GRCh37 human genome with BWA-MEM before extracting TRA and TRB reads. For V and J assignment, an IMGT-derived reference of cassette sequences and CDR3 motifs that included pseudogenes was used. Reads were translated in three frames, and productive CDR3s were defined as those with a C...FGXG motif and no stop codons. Unique combinations of V-J cassette pair and CDR3 amino acid sequence were defined as clonotypes. Reads were filtered by Hamming distance, with the threshold set by the sequence error rate of each sample in mapped regions. TCRdb trimmed public reads at Q25 via fastp, called clones via MiXCR and kept in-frame beta chains. Rows matching on CDR3 protein sequence are summarized as one entry with the most common DNA and genes. The V and J calls and clone size are TCRdb's, not the authors'. The sample table holds about 410,000 distinct CDR3 sequences, of which less than 50% were seen once. The ten largest clones add up to more than 10% of the sample.

This clonotype came up a few times. It has no known antigen specificity. The input lacks base qualities; no much larger clone sits a single base away. The CDR3 has 13 amino acids, counting the end cysteine and phenylalanine. Only the CDR3 part of the read is kept: 39 bases, read in frame from the first base. The CDR1 and CDR2 encoded by the germline V gene are LGHNA and YNFKEQ. The junction carries 13 bases between V and J, which are trimmed by 0 bases and 11 bases respectively. Immediately after resection, surgical brain or tumor specimens were cryofrozen in liquid nitrogen, and peripheral blood cells were collected at the same time.

The source of this sequence is a human donor with low-grade glioma or glioblastoma, undergoing nonglioma brain surgery, or in good health (not recorded which). The sequencing input was glioma tissue, nonneoplastic brain tissue, or PBMCs (not recorded which). The sequence is built from TRBV4-2 and TRBJ1-1; too little of a D gene remains to name it. The encoded CDR3 is CASSQEVTAVAFF. The nucleotide sequence reads TGTGCCAGCAGCCAAGAAGTAACGGCAGTCGCTTTCTTT.